This T cell receptor beta chain was retrieved from a study of blood T cell repertoires in COVID-19. Study background: The samples span acute and convalescent COVID-19 from the United States, Italy and Spain.

Assay: immunoSEQ multiplex PCR; the TCRdb copy retains only in-frame clones and omits some. Of some 350,000 clones listed, approximately 86% are singletons. This CDR3 comprises 17 residues. Germline loops: CDR1 MNHEY, CDR2 SMNVEV (reference sequence). V gave up 4 bases and J gave up 1 base; unmatched junction bases: 9. The V gene is TRBV27, the J gene TRBJ1-5, with 8 positions matching TRBD1. Material for sequencing was peripheral blood. This TCR came from a human donor in a cohort sampled during active COVID-19. CDR3 nucleotide sequence: TGTGCCAGCAGTTCTCTTCAGGGGGCGCGCAGCAATCAGCCCCAGCATTTT. Protein product: CASSSLQGARSNQPQHF.